Each of the 23 T cell receptor beta chains below was sequenced from the same sample in a study of T-cell memory formation after mild COVID-19. One entry per CDR3 protein, called by TCRdb with MiXCR from the 5' RACE reads. The sample lists about 610,000 distinct CDR3 sequences, roughly 17% occurring once. The source material was PBMCs or a T cell subset sorted from them (not recorded which). The receptors were gathered from an adult woman who had mild COVID-19 (a few samples of this study predate the infection). Cell type and time point are not known.

This chain links TRBV20-1 with TRBJ2-5, with D possibly being TRBD1 or TRBD2 (5 bases each). The germline V gene has CDR1 DFQATT and CDR2 SNEGSKA (reference sequence). The V gene lost 0 bases and the J gene lost 1 base, with 12 bases spanning the gap. The CDR3 runs to 15 residues. In DNA, the CDR3 is TGCAGTGCTAGAGATATGGGGGTAGCCCAAGAGACCCAGTACTTC. Translating gives CSARDMGVAQETQYF.

This clonotype was seen only a few times. V and J are TRBV5-4 and TRBJ2-1; D gene unclear. The CDR3 is 15 amino acids. V lost 4 bases and J 9 bases, leaving 20 bases between the germline ends. The germline gives CDR1 SGHNT, CDR2 YYREEE (reference sequence). The CDR3 DNA reads TGTGCCAGCAGCGGCCCGATACCGCCCGTGGGTGAGCAGTTCTTC. This sequence encodes CASSGPIPPVGEQFF.

CDR3 sequence reads: CASSSDNGYTF. The CDR3 DNA follows: TGTGCCAGCAGCTCGGACAATGGCTACACCTTC. The rearrangement links TRBV5-6 to TRBJ1-2, with D maybe TRBD1 (5 bases). The CDR3 totals 11 residues. V was clipped by 3 bases and J by 6 bases, with 6 bases between them. Germline values: CDR1 SGHDT, CDR2 YYEEEE. Supplemented by reference TRBV5-6 and TRBJ1-2, the full variable domain reads DAGVTQSPTHLIKTRGQQVTLRCSPKSGHDTVSWYQQALGQGPQFIFQYYEEEERQRGNFPDRFSGHQFPNYSSELNVNALLLGDSALYLCASSSDNGYTFGSGTRLTVV.

This clonotype showed up just a few times. This sequence joins TRBV7-8 and TRBJ2-3, with 7 bases matching TRBD2. CDR1 and CDR2 (germline): SGHVS, FQNEAQ. Unmatched junction bases numbered 5, after V lost 1 base and J lost 4 bases. This CDR3 is 15 amino acids long. Written as DNA, the CDR3 is TGTGCCAGCAGCTTAGTGGGCGGGAGCGCAGATACGCAGTATTTT. It translates to CASSLVGGSADTQYF.

The chain links TRBV5-1 to TRBJ2-7; TRBD1 matches at 8 bases. The CDR3 totals 17 residues. Germline CDR1 SGHRS, CDR2 YFSETQ. Trimming took 0 bases from V and 6 from J; bases not matched to a gene: 14. CDR3 amino acids: CASSLEGGMAGGGEQYF. The CDR3 DNA is TGCGCCAGCAGCTTGGAAGGGGGTATGGCAGGGGGCGGCGAGCAGTACTTC.

This clonotype was seen at least ten times. This rearrangement joins TRBV5-1 to TRBJ2-1; TRBD2 might be the D (6 bases). The CDR3 is made up of 12 amino acids. The V gene's germline CDR1 is SGHRS and CDR2 YFSETQ. The germline V and J ends were trimmed by 3 bases and 15 bases, with 16 bases remaining between them. CDR3 sequence reads: CASSSPGLAAFF. DNA for the CDR3: TGCGCCAGCAGCTCACCGGGACTGGCTGCGTTCTTC.

The chain uses TRBV19 and TRBJ2-3; no clear D gene. Germline CDR1 and CDR2: LNHDA and SQIVND (reference sequence). CDR3 length: 14 amino acids. Trimming took 3 bases from V and 0 from J, leaving 7 bases between them. The CDR3 is CASSIHGSTDTQYF. As DNA, the CDR3 is TGTGCCAGTAGTATCCACGGTAGCACAGATACGCAGTATTTT. Using reference TRBV19 and TRBJ2-3 for the parts outside the CDR3, the full variable domain is DGGITQSPKYLFRKEGQNVTLSCEQNLNHDAMYWYRQDPGQGLRLIYYSQIVNDFQKGDIAEGYSVSREKKESFPLTVTSAQKNPTAFYLCASSIHGSTDTQYFGPGTRLTVL.

This clonotype was found a few times. The V and J genes are TRBV9 and TRBJ2-2; no definite D call. The CDR3 contains 15 residues. Germline values: CDR1 SGDLS, CDR2 YYNGEE. V lost 0 bases and J 0 bases, leaving 6 bases between the germline ends. CDR3 sequence reads: CASSVDMTNTGELFF. CDR3 bases: TGTGCCAGCAGCGTAGACATGACGAACACCGGGGAGCTGTTTTTT.

With respect to this clonotype: A junction end diverges from the germline sequence, so it may reflect a read error. The V call is TRBV10-3, the J call TRBJ1-1, with a tentative D call TRBD1 (5 bases). This CDR3 has 11 amino acids. Germline CDR1 ENHRY, CDR2 SYGVKD. The DNA for the CDR3 is TGCCCCACAGGACTGAACACTGAAGCTTTCTTT. Its protein is CPTGLNTEAFF.

This chain joins TRBV12-3 or TRBV12-4 and TRBJ2-1, with D possibly called TRBD1 or TRBD2 (5 bases each). Between the trimmed V and J ends, which lost 6 bases and 0 bases, there was a span of 18 bases. The CDR3 is 17 residues long. The CDR3 region has the DNA TGTGCCAGCAGGGAACTCCATTGGGGGAGCTCCTACAATGAGCAGTTCTTC. Encoded protein: CASRELHWGSSYNEQFF.

This clonotype was recorded many times. J is TRBJ2-5 and V is TRBV27; possible D gene TRBD2, 5 bases. Trimming pared 5 bases from V and 1 base from J, leaving 14 bases between. CDR1 and CDR2 (germline): MNHEY, SMNVEV (reference sequence). The CDR3 sequence is 15 residues long. CDR3 sequence reads: CASSHRGVLQETQYF. CDR3 DNA sequence: TGTGCCAGCAGTCACCGGGGAGTCCTCCAAGAGACCCAGTACTTC.

This clonotype came up a few times. This rearrangement joins TRBV3-1 to TRBJ1-4, with 7 bases matching TRBD1. In germline, CDR1 is LGHDT, CDR2 YNNKEL (reference sequence). V shed 2 bases and J 10 bases; nucleotides not matched to a gene: 4. The CDR3 runs 13 residues. Here the CDR3 DNA reads TGTGCCAGCAGCCAATCGACAGGGCGAAAACTGTTTTTT. Its translation is CASSQSTGRKLFF.

This clonotype has just a few counts. This rearrangement joins TRBV12-3 or TRBV12-4 to TRBJ1-5; a possible D gene is TRBD1 (6 bases). V lost 6 bases and J lost 5, with 14 bases in between. The CDR3 covers 14 residues. The CDR3 loop is CASSKQGSHQPQHF. The CDR3 DNA reads TGTGCCAGCAGCAAACAGGGATCTCATCAGCCCCAGCATTTT.

This clonotype was found a few times. This chain uses TRBV10-3 with TRBJ1-1, with D uncertain. This CDR3 spans 13 amino acids. Germline V gives CDR1 ENHRY, CDR2 SYGVKD. The ends were cut back, 6 bases at V and 5 bases at J, with 13 bases in the middle. CDR3 DNA sequence: TGTGCCATCAGCCTCGAACGGGGTACTGAAGCTTTCTTT. Encoded protein: CAISLERGTEAFF.

This clonotype was found a few times. The V and J genes are TRBV5-1 and TRBJ2-3; 12 bases match TRBD2. This CDR3 has 16 residues. Germline lookup yields CDR1 SGHRS and CDR2 YFSETQ. The J segment lost 4 bases and the V segment lost 3 bases, leaving 6 bases of the junction unmatched. The CDR3 reads CASSSGTSGFPDTQYF. Here the CDR3 DNA reads TGCGCCAGCAGCTCAGGGACTAGCGGGTTCCCAGATACGCAGTATTTT. Full variable domain (missing parts from reference TRBV5-1 and TRBJ2-3): KAGVTQTPRYLIKTRGQQVTLSCSPISGHRSVSWYQQTPGQGLQFLFEYFSETQRNKGNFPGRFSGRQFSNSRSEMNVSTLELGDSALYLCASSSGTSGFPDTQYFGPGTRLTVL.

This clonotype showed up just a few times. The V call is TRBV15, the J call TRBJ1-5; 10 bases line up with TRBD1. Germline V gene data show CDR1 as LNHNV and CDR2 as YYDKDF (reference sequence). This CDR3 contains 18 residues. V trimming: 0 bases; J trimming: 3 bases; junction bases outside the gene matches: 8. CDR3 sequence reads: CATSRESLDRGYNQPQHF. The DNA of the CDR3 is TGTGCCACCAGCAGAGAAAGTCTGGACAGGGGGTACAATCAGCCCCAGCATTTT.

Written as DNA, the CDR3 is TGTGCCAGCAGCCAAGACGGACTAGCGGGGCGCGTGTACTTC. Its translation is CASSQDGLAGRVYF. This chain joins TRBV3-1 and TRBJ2-5, with TRBD2 matching 12 bases. Trimming removed 0 bases from V and 13 bases from J; junction bases left unmatched: 6. Germline-derived CDR1 and CDR2 are LGHDT and YNNKEL (reference sequence). The CDR3 loop spans 14 amino acids.

In its sample, this clonotype was seen a few times. The gene calls are TRBV29-1 and TRBJ2-3; D is uncertain. Trimming removed 0 bases from V and 0 bases from J, with 13 bases in between. The germline V gene encodes CDR1 SQVTM and CDR2 ANQGSEA. The CDR3 is 16 residues long. This chain's CDR3 is CSVEDTGLPSTDTQYF. The CDR3 DNA is TGCAGCGTTGAAGATACGGGTCTTCCCAGCACAGATACGCAGTATTTT.

J is TRBJ1-4 and V is TRBV27; 7 bases are shared with TRBD1. The CDR3 totals 16 residues. From germline, CDR1 is MNHEY and CDR2 SMNVEV (reference sequence). Losses at the gene ends were 5 bases for V and 6 bases for J; bases not matched to a gene: 12. CDR3 bases: TGTGCCAGCAGTAGACAGGGACAGTGGAGGGATGAAAAACTGTTTTTT. Protein sequence: CASSRQGQWRDEKLFF.

V and J are TRBV30 and TRBJ1-3; D gene unclear. CDR1 and CDR2 from the germline V gene are GTSNPN and SVGIG (reference sequence). Between the trimmed V and J ends, which lost 1 base and 0 bases, there was a span of 10 bases. CDR3 length equals 15 residues. The CDR3 nucleotides read TGTGCCTGGAGTGAGACATCCACCTCTGGAAACACCATATATTTT. As protein: CAWSETSTSGNTIYF.

The chain combines TRBV7-3 with TRBJ2-1; weak D call: TRBD2 (5 bases). Germline V gene data show CDR1 as SGHTA and CDR2 as FQGTGA. V lost 2 bases, J lost 7 bases, and 15 bases lay in between. This CDR3 has 15 amino acids. CDR3 sequence: CASSLDGGSWNEQFF. CDR3 sequence (DNA): TGTGCCAGCAGCTTAGATGGTGGGAGTTGGAATGAGCAGTTCTTC.

This clonotype appeared a few times. This sequence joins TRBV11-2 and TRBJ2-3; 10 bases line up with TRBD2. The V gene end was trimmed by 4 bases and the J gene end by 5 bases; junction bases not matched to a gene: 6. This CDR3 is 15 amino acids long. Germline values: CDR1 SGHAT, CDR2 FQNNGV. CDR3 in amino acids: CASSSGTSERDTQYF. As DNA, the CDR3 is TGTGCCAGCAGCTCCGGGACTAGCGAACGAGATACGCAGTATTTT.

This clonotype was seen a few times. This chain links TRBV12-3 or TRBV12-4 with TRBJ2-2; the D gene is possibly TRBD1 (6 bases). This CDR3 comprises 16 residues. Trimming took 5 bases from V and 3 from J, leaving 16 bases between them. Here the CDR3 reads CASSPSGTPDTGELFF. In nucleotides, the CDR3 is TGTGCCAGCAGTCCTTCCGGGACACCAGACACCGGGGAGCTGTTTTTT.